The clone carrying this T cell receptor beta chain was observed many times. The authors amplified TCR beta CDR3 regions from RNA transcripts. The workflow started with a first-round RT-PCR run with HTBI primers and then moved on to a second-round multiplex PCR. TCRdb reprocessed the multiplex PCR reads with MiXCR, giving one entry per CDR3 protein. Here the sample spans 680,000 or so distinct CDR3 sequences, approximately 21% being singletons. The PBMCs were taken from less than 11 ml of fresh peripheral blood. The sample comes from a study of Graves' ophthalmopathy and Graves' hyperthyroidism. The V end was cut by 7 bases, the J end by 0 bases, with 6 bases between. The germline V gene encodes CDR1 MNHEY and CDR2 SVGAGI. CDR3 length: 13 amino acids.

The genes are TRBV6-5 and TRBJ2-2; no reliable D call. This receptor was taken from a woman younger than 30 with stable Graves' hyperthyroidism. Some clones in this sample may be carry-over from other donors' samples. Input material: peripheral blood. DNA for the CDR3: TGTGCCAGCACTTCGACGAACACCGGGGAGCTGTTTTTT. Translation gives CASTSTNTGELFF.